This T cell receptor beta chain was obtained from a study of T cell responses to AZD1222 COVID-19 vaccine. Per germline, CDR1 LNHDA and CDR2 SQIVND (reference sequence). V gave up 3 bases and J gave up 2 bases, with 8 bases separating them. The CDR3 length is 13 residues. Generated by immunoSEQ multiplex PCR, the TCRdb table keeps only in-frame clones and is missing some. In the table there are some 110,000 clones, around 91% of which are singletons. The clonotype originates from an adult in good health. The chain recombines TRBV19 with TRBJ2-7; D may match TRBD1 or TRBD2 (5 bases each). The sequencing used peripheral blood, collected on day 0 of AZD1222 vaccination. DNA for the CDR3: TGTGCCAGTAGTATGATGGGGGCCTACGAGCAGTACTTC. Its protein product is CASSMMGAYEQYF.